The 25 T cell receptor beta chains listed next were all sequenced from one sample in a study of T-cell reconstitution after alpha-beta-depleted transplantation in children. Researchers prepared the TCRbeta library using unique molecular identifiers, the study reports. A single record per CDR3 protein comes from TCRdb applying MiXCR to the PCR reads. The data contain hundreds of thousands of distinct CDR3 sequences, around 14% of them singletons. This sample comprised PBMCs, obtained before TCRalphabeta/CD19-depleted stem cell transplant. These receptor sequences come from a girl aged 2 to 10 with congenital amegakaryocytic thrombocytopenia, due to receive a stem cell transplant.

The CDR3 DNA is TGTGCCAGCAGCTCAGGGGTCGGGCGCGGGGAGCTGTTTTTT. Translating gives CASSSGVGRGELFF. The chain carries TRBV3-1 and TRBJ2-2; TRBD1 is a possible D gene (6 bases). Trimming removed 5 bases at V and 7 bases at J, with 14 bases between. CDR1 and CDR2 (germline): LGHDT, YNNKEL (reference sequence). The CDR3 length is 14 residues.

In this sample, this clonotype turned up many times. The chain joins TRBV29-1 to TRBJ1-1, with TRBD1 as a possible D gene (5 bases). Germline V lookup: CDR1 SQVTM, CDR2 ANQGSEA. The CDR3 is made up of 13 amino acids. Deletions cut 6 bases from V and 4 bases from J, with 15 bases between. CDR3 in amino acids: CSVGGLGGTEAFF. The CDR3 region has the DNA TGCAGCGTCGGGGGTCTCGGGGGCACTGAAGCTTTCTTT.

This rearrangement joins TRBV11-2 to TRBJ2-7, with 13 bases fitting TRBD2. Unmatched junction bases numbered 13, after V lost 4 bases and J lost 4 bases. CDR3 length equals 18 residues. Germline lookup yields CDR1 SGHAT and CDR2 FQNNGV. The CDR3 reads CASSWHKGRLAGGYEQYF. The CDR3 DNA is TGTGCCAGCAGCTGGCATAAAGGGCGACTAGCGGGAGGTTACGAGCAGTACTTC.

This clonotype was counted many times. Here the CDR3 reads CASSGTERYGYTF. In DNA form, the CDR3 reads TGTGCCAGCAGTGGTACAGAGAGATATGGCTACACCTTC. The chain has TRBV12-3 or TRBV12-4 and TRBJ1-2; D call uncertain. This CDR3 has 13 residues. Trimming pared 5 bases from V and 5 bases from J, leaving 12 bases between.

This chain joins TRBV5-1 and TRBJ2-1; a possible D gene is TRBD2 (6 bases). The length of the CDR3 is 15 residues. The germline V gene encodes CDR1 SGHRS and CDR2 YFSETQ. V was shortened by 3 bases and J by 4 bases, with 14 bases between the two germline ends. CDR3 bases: TGCGCCAGCAGCTGGCCTCCGGAGGGGTACAATGAGCAGTTCTTC. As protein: CASSWPPEGYNEQFF.

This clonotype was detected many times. The CDR3 DNA is TGCAGTGCTAGTTCCGCGGGCGGAGCGTACCAAGAGACCCAGTACTTC. It codes for CSASSAGGAYQETQYF. The gene calls are TRBV20-1 and TRBJ2-5, with D possibly TRBD2 on 5 matching bases. Germline V CDR1 and CDR2: DFQATT, SNEGSKA (reference sequence). Trimming pared 3 bases from V and 0 bases from J, leaving 17 bases between. This CDR3 has 16 amino acids.

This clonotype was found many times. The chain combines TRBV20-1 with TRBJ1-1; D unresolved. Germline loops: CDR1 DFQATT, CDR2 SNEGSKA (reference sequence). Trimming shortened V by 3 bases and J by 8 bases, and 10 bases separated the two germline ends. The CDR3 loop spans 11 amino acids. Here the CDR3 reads CSASPPEEAFF. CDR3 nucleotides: TGCAGTGCTAGTCCCCCGGAAGAAGCTTTCTTT.

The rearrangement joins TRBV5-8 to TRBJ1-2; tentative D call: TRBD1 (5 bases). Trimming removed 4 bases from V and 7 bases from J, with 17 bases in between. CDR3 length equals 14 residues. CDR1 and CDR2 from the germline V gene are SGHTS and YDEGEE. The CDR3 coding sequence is TGTGCCAGCAGCCGATTACGGTCAGGGACTGGCTACACCTTC. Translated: CASSRLRSGTGYTF. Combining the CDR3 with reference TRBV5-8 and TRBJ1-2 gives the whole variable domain EAGVTQSPTHLIKTRGQQATLRCSPISGHTSVYWYQQALGLGLQFLLWYDEGEERNRGNFPPRFSGRQFPNYSSELNVNALELEDSALYLCASSRLRSGTGYTFGSGTRLTVV.

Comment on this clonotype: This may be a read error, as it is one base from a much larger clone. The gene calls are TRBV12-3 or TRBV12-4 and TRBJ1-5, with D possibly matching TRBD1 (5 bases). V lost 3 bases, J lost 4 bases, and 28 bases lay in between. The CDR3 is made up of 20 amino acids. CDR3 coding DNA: TGTGCCAGCAGTTTGAGATATCTAGGCCAGGGTGCTCGTGGGAATCAGCCCCAGCATTTT. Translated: CASSLRYLGQGARGNQPQHF.

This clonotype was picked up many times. CDR3 residues: CASSKYRASQETQYF. CDR3 in DNA: TGTGCCAGCAGTAAATACCGGGCCTCCCAAGAGACCCAGTACTTC. V and J are TRBV6-2 or TRBV6-3 and TRBJ2-5; D not resolved. Trimming left V 5 bases short and J 1 base short, with 14 bases between. The CDR3 totals 15 residues. Germline V CDR1 and CDR2: MNHEY, SVGEGT.

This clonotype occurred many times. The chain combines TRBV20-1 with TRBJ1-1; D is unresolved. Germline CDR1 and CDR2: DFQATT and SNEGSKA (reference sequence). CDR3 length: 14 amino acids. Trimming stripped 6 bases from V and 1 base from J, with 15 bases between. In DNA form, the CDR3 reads TGCAGTGCCGATTCGCCACCAGCGAACACTGAAGCTTTCTTT. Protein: CSADSPPANTEAFF.

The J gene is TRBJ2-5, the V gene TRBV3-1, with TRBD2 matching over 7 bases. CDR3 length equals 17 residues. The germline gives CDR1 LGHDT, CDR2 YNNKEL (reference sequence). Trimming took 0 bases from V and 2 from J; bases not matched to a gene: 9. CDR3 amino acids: CASSQDLLAPYQETQYF. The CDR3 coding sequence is TGTGCCAGCAGCCAAGATTTACTAGCGCCCTATCAAGAGACCCAGTACTTC.

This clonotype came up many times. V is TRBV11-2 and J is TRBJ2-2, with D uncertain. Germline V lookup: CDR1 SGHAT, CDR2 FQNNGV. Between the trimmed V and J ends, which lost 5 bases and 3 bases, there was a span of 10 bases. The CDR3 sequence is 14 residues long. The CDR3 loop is CASSRNVDTGELFF. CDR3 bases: TGTGCCAGCAGCCGTAATGTGGACACCGGGGAGCTGTTTTTT.

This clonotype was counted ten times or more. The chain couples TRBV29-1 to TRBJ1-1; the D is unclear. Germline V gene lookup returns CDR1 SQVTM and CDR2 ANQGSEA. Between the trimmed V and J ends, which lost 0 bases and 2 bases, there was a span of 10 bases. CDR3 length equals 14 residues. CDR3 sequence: CSVEDPEGNTEAFF. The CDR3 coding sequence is TGCAGCGTTGAAGATCCTGAGGGTAACACTGAAGCTTTCTTT.

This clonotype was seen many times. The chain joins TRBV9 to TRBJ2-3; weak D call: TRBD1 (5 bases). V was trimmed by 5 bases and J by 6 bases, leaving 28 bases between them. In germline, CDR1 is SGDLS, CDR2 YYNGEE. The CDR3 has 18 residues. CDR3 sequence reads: CASRATDPSTGGRDTQYF. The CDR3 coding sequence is TGTGCCAGCAGAGCCACTGACCCGTCAACAGGCGGTCGGGATACGCAGTATTTT. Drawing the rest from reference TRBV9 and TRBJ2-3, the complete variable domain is DSGVTQTPKHLITATGQRVTLRCSPRSGDLSVYWYQQSLDQGLQFLIQYYNGEERAKGNILERFSAQQFPDLHSELNLSSLELGDSALYFCASRATDPSTGGRDTQYFGPGTRLTVL.

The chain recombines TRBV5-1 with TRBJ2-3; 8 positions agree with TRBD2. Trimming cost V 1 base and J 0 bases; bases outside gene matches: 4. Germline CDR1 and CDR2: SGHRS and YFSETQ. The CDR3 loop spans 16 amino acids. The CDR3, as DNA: TGCGCCAGCAGCTTGAGACTAGCGTCGAGCACAGATACGCAGTATTTT. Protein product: CASSLRLASSTDTQYF.

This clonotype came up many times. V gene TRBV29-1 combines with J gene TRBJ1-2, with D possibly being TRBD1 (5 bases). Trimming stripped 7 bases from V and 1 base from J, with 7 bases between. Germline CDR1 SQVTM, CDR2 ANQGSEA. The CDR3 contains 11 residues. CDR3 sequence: CSADSNYGYTF. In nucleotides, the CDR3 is TGCAGCGCTGACAGTAACTATGGCTACACCTTC.

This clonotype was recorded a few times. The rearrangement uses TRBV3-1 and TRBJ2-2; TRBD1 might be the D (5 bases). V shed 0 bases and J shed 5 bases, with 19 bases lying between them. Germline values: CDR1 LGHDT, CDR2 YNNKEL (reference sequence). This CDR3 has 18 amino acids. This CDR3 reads CASSQDIGRTLRTGELFF. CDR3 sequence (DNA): TGTGCCAGCAGCCAAGATATTGGTAGGACACTTCGTACCGGGGAGCTGTTTTTT. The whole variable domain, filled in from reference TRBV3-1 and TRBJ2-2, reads DTAVSQTPKYLVTQMGNDKSIKCEQNLGHDTMYWYKQDSKKFLKIMFSYNNKELIINETVPNRFSPKSPDKAHLNLHINSLELGDSAVYFCASSQDIGRTLRTGELFFGEGSRLTVL.

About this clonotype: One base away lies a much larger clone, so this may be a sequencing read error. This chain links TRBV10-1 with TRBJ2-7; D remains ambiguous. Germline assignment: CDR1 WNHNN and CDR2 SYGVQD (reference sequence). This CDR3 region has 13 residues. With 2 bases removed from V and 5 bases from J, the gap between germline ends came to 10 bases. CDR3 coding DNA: TGCGCCAGCAGTGAGCCAAGTGTTAACGAGCAGTACTTC. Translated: CASSEPSVNEQYF.

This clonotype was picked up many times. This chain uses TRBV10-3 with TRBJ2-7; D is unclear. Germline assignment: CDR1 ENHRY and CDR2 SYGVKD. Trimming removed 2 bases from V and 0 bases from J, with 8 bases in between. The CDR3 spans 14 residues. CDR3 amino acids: CAISEVESSYEQYF. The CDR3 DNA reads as TGTGCCATCAGTGAGGTCGAGAGCTCCTACGAGCAGTACTTC.

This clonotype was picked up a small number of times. The CDR3 region has the DNA TGCAGCGTTGAAGGGGACAGAGCCTACGAGCAGTACTTC. Protein sequence: CSVEGDRAYEQYF. The gene calls are TRBV29-1 and TRBJ2-7; 7 bases fit TRBD1. The CDR3 is made up of 13 amino acids. Trimming took 1 base from V and 2 from J; bases not matched to a gene: 2. Looked up from germline, CDR1 is SQVTM and CDR2 is ANQGSEA.

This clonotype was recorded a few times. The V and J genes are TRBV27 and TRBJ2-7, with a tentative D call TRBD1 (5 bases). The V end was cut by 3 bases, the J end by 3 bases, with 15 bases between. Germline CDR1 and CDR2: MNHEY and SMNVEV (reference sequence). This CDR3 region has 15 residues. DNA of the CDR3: TGTGCCAGCAGTTTGTCACAGGTCCTGATCTACGAGCAGTACTTC. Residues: CASSLSQVLIYEQYF.

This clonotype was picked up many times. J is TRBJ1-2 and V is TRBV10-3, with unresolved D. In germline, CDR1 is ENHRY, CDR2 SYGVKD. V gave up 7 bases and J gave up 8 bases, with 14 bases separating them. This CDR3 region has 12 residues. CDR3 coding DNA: TGTGCCATCACCCCCTCAAAGGGAGGCTACACCTTC. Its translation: CAITPSKGGYTF.

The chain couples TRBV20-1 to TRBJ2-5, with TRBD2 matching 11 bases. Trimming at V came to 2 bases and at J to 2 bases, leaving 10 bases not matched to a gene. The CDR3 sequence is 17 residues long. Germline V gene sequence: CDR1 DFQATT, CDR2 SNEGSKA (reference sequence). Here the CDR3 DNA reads TGCAGTGCTAGAATTCCCACTAGCGGGAGTGGGCAAGAGACCCAGTACTTC. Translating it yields CSARIPTSGSGQETQYF.

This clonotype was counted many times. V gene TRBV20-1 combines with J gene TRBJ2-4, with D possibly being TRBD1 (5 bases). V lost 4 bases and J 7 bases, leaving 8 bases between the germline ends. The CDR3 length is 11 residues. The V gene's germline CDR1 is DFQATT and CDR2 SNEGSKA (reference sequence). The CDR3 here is CSATRANIQYF. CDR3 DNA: TGCAGTGCTACCAGGGCCAACATTCAGTACTTC.